The TCR beta chain described here comes from a study of blood T cell repertoires in COVID-19. Whole-study context: Whether acute or convalescent, the COVID-19 samples came from the United States, Italy and Spain. T cells, B-cell-depleted T cells, or PBMCs provided the cDNA or gDNA that served as material.

Original data processing: From reference gene primer amplification, estimates of nucleated cell counts were derived. Profiling relied on immunoSEQ multiplex PCR, and the TCRdb table lists in-frame clones only, not all of them. V, J and clone size were drawn from that table, and D and trimming were deduced from the DNA. The sample lists approximately 31,000 clones, approximately 91% occurring once. CDR3 length: 11 residues. Germline V CDR1 and CDR2: DFQATT, SNEGSKA (reference sequence). Trimming shortened V by 4 bases and J by 15 bases, and 16 bases separated the two germline ends. The chain has TRBV20-1 and TRBJ2-1; D is possibly TRBD1 (6 bases). This TCR was sampled from a human donor in a cohort sampled during active COVID-19. The sample taken for sequencing was peripheral blood. The CDR3 nucleotides read TGCAGTGCTATCAGGACAGCGAAGGGGTTCTTC. As protein: CSAIRTAKGFF.